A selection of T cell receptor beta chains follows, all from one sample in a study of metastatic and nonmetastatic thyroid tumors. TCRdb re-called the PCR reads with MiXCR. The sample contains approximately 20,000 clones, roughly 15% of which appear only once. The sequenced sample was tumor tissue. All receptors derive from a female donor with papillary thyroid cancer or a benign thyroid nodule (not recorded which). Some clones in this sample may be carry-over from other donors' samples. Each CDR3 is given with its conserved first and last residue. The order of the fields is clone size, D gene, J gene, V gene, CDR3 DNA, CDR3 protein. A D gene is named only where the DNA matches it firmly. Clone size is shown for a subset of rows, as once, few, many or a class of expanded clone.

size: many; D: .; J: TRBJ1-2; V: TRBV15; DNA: TGTGCCACCAGCAGGGCGAACGGGGATGGCTACACCTTC; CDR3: CATSRANGDGYTF
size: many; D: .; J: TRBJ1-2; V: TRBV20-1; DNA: TGCAGTGCTAGAGATACAGGCTTGGAGGGCTACACCTTC; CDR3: CSARDTGLEGYTF
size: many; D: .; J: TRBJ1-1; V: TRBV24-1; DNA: TGTGCCACCAGTACCTACAGGGAAGCGAACACTGAAGCTTTCTTT; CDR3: CATSTYREANTEAFF
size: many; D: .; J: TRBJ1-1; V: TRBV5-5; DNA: TGTGCCAGCAGCTTGGCCGCAGGGGACACTGAAGCTTTCTTT; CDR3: CASSLAAGDTEAFF
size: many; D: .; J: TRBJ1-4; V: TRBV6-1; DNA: TGTGCCAGCAGTGATGGGCCAACTAATGAAAAACTGTTTTTT; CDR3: CASSDGPTNEKLFF
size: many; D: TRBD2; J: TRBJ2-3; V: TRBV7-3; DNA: TGTGCCAGCAGCTACGGGACTAGCAGAGAGGACACGCAGTATTTT; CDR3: CASSYGTSREDTQYF
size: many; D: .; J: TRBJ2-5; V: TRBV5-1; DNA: TGCGCCAGCAGCTTGGTAACCACCGGGGAGACCCAGTACTTC; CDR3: CASSLVTTGETQYF
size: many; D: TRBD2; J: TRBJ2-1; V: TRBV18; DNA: TGTGCCAGCTCACTACTAGCGCGACTCTCCTACAATGAGCAGTTCTTC; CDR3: CASSLLARLSYNEQFF
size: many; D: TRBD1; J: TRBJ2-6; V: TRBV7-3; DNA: TGTGCCAGCAGCCGCACCGGGACAGCAAACTCTGGGGCCAACGTCCTGACTTTC; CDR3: CASSRTGTANSGANVLTF
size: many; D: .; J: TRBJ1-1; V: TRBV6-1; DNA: TGTGCCAGCAGCCATGACAGAGTGAACACTGAAGCTTTCTTT; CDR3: CASSHDRVNTEAFF
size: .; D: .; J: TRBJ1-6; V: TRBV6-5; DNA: TGTGCCATCAGTTACTCTGGGGGGTCCACGAATTCACCCCTCCACTTT; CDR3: CAISYSGGSTNSPLHF
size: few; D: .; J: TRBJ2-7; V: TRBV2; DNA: TGTGCCAGCAGTGACAGACGGAGTAACTACGAGCAGTACTTC; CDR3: CASSDRRSNYEQYF
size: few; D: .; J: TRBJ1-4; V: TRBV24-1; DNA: TGTGCCACCAGTGATAACCAGGGAAATGAAAAACTGTTTTTT; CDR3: CATSDNQGNEKLFF